The clone carrying this T cell receptor (beta chain) showed up just a few times. The antigen is not known. The entry originates in a study of blood T cells in healthy people across ages. The study's findings and limits: The recorded TCR beta diversity per million T cells decreased in a roughly linear manner with age.

A second PCR of 7 to 11 cycles used a sample-barcoded 5' primer and a J-beta primer mix. TCRdb fed the 5' RACE reads into MiXCR, producing one record per CDR3 protein. The sample holds about 760,000 distinct CDR3 sequences, roughly 25% seen once. V gave up 8 bases and J gave up 0 bases, with 17 bases separating them. Germline V lookup: CDR1 DFQATT, CDR2 SNEGSKA (reference sequence). This CDR3 comprises 15 residues. These same data were also listed under a study on T cells of mothers and their children.

The TCR was taken from a boy younger than 18 in good health. This rearrangement joins TRBV20-1 to TRBJ2-1; D remains unclear. What was sequenced was blood. The CDR3 sequence: CSTDRLASSYNEQFF. For the CDR3, the DNA is TGCAGTACCGATAGATTAGCTTCCTCCTACAATGAGCAGTTCTTC.